This TCR beta chain was profiled in a study of blood T cells in healthy people across ages. Overall study findings and caveats: One million T cells yielded diversity estimates that were considered underestimates. Older age coincided with a roughly linear decline in TCR beta diversity per million T cells. As naive T cell percentage varied, TCR beta diversity correlated strongly with it.

This CDR3 has 14 residues. The ends lost 7 bases at V and 9 bases at J; junction bases unmatched: 9. The germline gives CDR1 MNHEY, CDR2 SMNVEV (reference sequence). With a J-beta primer mix and a sample-barcoded 5' primer, a second PCR ran roughly 6 to 12 cycles. Tags on each cDNA molecule came from a template-switch adaptor with 12 random nucleotides. TCRdb redid the calling of the 5' RACE reads with MiXCR, one entry per CDR3 protein. Of about 1.7 million distinct CDR3 sequences listed, 28% are singletons. In this sample, this clonotype turned up a few times. Its antigen remains unidentified. The V gene is TRBV27, the J gene TRBJ1-6; TRBD1 matches at 7 bases. The TCR sequence derives from a woman in her twenties or thirties in good health. The sequenced material came from blood. The CDR3 spells CASTPATGTSPLHF. The CDR3 nucleotides are TGTGCCAGCACACCCGCGACAGGGACTTCACCCCTCCACTTT.